This paragraph reports one T cell receptor beta chain. What it binds is not known. This specimen belongs to a study of cytomegalovirus exposure and HLA in healthy donors. Donors were nominally healthy when sampled, though unrecorded immune exposures were likely. Overall study findings and caveats: A highly shared variant cluster was judged a likely technical artifact. Solely CMV serostatus was available to characterize immune exposure.

The PCR was carried out with 60 Vbeta primers and 13 Jbeta primers. Here immunoSEQ multiplex PCR was the method, and the copy in TCRdb shows in-frame clones only, minus some. The sample has roughly 130,000 clones, less than 85% seen once. The sample was PBMCs. This TCR came from a man aged 35 to 55 in good health and CMV-seronegative.

CDR3 residues: CASSYWAGGGGTEAFF. For the CDR3, the DNA is TGTGCCAGCAGTTATTGGGCAGGGGGAGGAGGGACTGAAGCTTTCTTT. The chain combines TRBV27 with TRBJ1-1; 7 positions match TRBD1. CDR1 and CDR2 (germline): MNHEY, SMNVEV (reference sequence). The CDR3 is 16 amino acids. The V and J ends lost 4 bases and 5 bases, in that order; junction bases with no gene match: 13.